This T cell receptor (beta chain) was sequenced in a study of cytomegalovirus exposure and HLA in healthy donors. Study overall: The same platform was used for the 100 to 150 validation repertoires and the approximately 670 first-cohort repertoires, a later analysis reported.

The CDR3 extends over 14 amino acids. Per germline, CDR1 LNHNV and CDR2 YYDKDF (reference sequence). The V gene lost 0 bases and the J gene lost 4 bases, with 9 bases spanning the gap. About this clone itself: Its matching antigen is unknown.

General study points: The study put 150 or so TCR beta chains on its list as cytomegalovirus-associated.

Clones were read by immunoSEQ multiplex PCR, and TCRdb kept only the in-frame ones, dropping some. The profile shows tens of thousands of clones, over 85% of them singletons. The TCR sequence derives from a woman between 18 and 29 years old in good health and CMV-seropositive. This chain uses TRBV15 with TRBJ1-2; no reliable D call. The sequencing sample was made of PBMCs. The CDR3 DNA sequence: TGTGCCACCAGCAGAGACGCCGAGGCCTATGGCTACACCTTC. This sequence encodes CATSRDAEAYGYTF.